This T cell receptor beta chain was observed in a study of blood T cell repertoires in COVID-19. Germline V gene data show CDR1 as SEHNR and CDR2 as FQNEAQ (reference sequence). The CDR3 length is 15 residues. Deletions cut 4 bases from V and 3 bases from J, with 13 bases between. TCRdb's table, derived via immunoSEQ multiplex PCR, lists solely in-frame clones and lacks some. Altogether approximately 100,000 clones are present, about 90% being singletons, with the ten largest covering approximately 10%. The chain has TRBV7-9 and TRBJ2-1; tentative D call: TRBD2 (6 bases). This sequence was found in a woman aged 25 to 45 with acute or convalescent COVID-19. Material for sequencing was peripheral blood. The CDR3 protein is CASSSGVPHYNEQFF. The CDR3, as DNA: TGTGCCAGCAGCTCGGGGGTCCCCCACTACAATGAGCAGTTCTTC.